Described below is a single TCR beta chain sequence and its context. The antigen it binds to is not known. One base away there is no much larger clone; base qualities are not given. The library relied on 5' RACE. The run used an Illumina HiSeq 2000. A universal primer binding site was added through template switching, and the final cDNA carried a unique molecular identifier so that TCR cDNA molecules could be counted accurately. Specific primers in the conserved constant-segment region were used to synthesize first-strand cDNA for the TCR alpha and beta chains. Each cDNA library was double barcoded, with a SMART-Mk sample barcode plus Illumina barcodes, to control for contamination. TruSeq adapter sequences, together with Illumina sample barcodes, were added in two successive PCR steps. The Illumina HiSeq platform was used with custom primers to sequence TCR alpha and beta cDNA libraries. The authors' pipeline ran thus. Unique molecular identifiers were extracted from raw reads with MiGEC, and CDR3 positions were determined with MiXCR. For each individual, recombination models were inferred using an EM algorithm with the repgenHMM and IGoR tools. Shared clonotypes were analyzed with the tcR package in R, and sharing was normalized by the product of cloneset sizes. Out-of-frame nonproductive sequences were analyzed to study raw recombination free of thymic and clonal selection effects. Clones were called with MiXCR by TCRdb after fastp trimmed the public reads at Q25, and only in-frame beta chains were retained. For every CDR3 protein sequence, its rows merge into one entry that carries the most common genes and DNA. For this entry, the V and J calls and clone size follow TCRdb and not the study's own pipeline. For this sample there are about 340,000 distinct CDR3 sequences; roughly an eighth appear just once. About 7% of the sample is held by the ten biggest clonotypes.

All donors were healthy Caucasians. The twin cohort comprised three pairs of female monozygotic twins, all aged roughly 18 to 29 years. Positive isolation kits from Invitrogen were used to isolate CD4+ and CD8+ T cell populations. The data originate from a study of identical twins (TCRdb year 2016). Notes on the research overall: To test whether fetal clonotypes persist, the study used deep sequencing on TCR alpha and beta repertoires from monozygotic twins, unrelated adults of various ages, and cord blood. To rule out contamination, the twin experiments were replicated at different times with different library preparation protocols.

Including cysteine and phenylalanine, the CDR3 has 14 amino acids. The DNA shown is the 42-base CDR3, in frame from base 1. From V the trimming removes 0 bases and from J it removes 3 bases, while the gene matches leave 5 bases of the junction unaccounted for. For CDR1 and CDR2, the germline V gene (reference sequence) lists DFQATT and SNEGSKA. Broader findings and caveats from the paper: In monozygotic twins, recombination models systematically underestimated out-of-frame TCR alpha sharing, but the models matched the sharing seen between unrelated individuals. Because the same donors could not be followed over many years, conclusions were based on cross-sectional statistical analysis. Zero-insertion analyses could be partly confounded by invariant T cells such as MAIT and iNKT, although diverse VJ usage argued against such confounding for most clonotypes. Compared with coincidental sharing between unrelated individuals, out-of-frame TCR alpha sequences shared between twins showed an excess of sequences with low generation probability. The excess sharing between twins in beta out-of-frame sequences was weaker because fewer shared sequences reduced the signal-to-noise ratio. Abundant cord blood beta clonotypes carried fewer insertions; young adult naive repertoires showed a weaker similar trend, while memory repertoires showed none.

Separately, the same data were catalogued under a study of yellow fever vaccine responses in identical twins. From the second report: According to the authors, the vaccine-induced T cell response in identical twins seemed to be partly convergent and partly specific to each individual. The study precisely tracked vaccine-responding T cell clones in identical twins.

Material for sequencing was CD8+ T cells sorted from blood. This receptor was taken from a young woman in good health. The V and J segments used are TRBV20-1 and TRBJ2-7; 7 bases in the junction line up with TRBD2. DNA sequence: TGCAGTGCTAGAGATAGGGCTAGCGGCTACGAGCAGTACTTC. Its translation is CSARDRASGYEQYF.